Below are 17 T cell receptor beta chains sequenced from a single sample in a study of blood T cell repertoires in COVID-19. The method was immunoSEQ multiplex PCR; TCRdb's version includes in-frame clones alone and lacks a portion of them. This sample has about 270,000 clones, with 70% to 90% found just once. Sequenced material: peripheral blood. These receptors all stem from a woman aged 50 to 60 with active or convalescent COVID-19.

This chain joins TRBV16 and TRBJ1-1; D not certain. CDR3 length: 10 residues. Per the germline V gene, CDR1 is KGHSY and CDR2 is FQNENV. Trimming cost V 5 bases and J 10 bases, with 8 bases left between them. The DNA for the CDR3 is TGTGCCAGCAGCAGGAGTAGAGCTTTCTTT. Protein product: CASSRSRAFF. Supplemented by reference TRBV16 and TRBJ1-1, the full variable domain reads GEEVAQTPKHLVRGEGQKAKLYCAPIKGHSYVFWYQQVLKNEFKFLISFQNENVFDETGMPKERFSAKCLPNSPCSLEIQATKLEDSAVYFCASSRSRAFFGQGTRLTVV.

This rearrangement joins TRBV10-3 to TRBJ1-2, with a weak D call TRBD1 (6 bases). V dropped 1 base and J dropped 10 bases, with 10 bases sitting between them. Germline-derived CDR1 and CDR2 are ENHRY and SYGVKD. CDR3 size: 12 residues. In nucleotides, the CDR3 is TGTGCCATCAGTGAGTTAGGGGGATTCTACACCTTC. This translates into CAISELGGFYTF.

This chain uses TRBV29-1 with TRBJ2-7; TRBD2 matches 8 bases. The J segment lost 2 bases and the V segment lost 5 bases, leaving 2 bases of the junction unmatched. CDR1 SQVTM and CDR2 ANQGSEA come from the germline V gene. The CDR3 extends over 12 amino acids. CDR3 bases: TGCAGCGTTATAGCGGGAACCTACGAGCAGTACTTC. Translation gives CSVIAGTYEQYF.

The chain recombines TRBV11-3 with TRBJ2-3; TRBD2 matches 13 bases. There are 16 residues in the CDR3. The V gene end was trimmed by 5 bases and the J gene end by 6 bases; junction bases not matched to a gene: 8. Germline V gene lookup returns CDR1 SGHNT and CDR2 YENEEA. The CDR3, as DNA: TGTGCCAGCAGCCCAGGACTAGCGGGAGTCGGGGATACGCAGTATTTT. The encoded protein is CASSPGLAGVGDTQYF.

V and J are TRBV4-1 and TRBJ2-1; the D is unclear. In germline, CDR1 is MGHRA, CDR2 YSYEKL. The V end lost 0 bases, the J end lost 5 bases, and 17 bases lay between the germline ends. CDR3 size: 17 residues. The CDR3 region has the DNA TGCGCCAGCAGCCAAGATGAGGCCCGACGACTTGACAATGAGCAGTTCTTC. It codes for CASSQDEARRLDNEQFF.

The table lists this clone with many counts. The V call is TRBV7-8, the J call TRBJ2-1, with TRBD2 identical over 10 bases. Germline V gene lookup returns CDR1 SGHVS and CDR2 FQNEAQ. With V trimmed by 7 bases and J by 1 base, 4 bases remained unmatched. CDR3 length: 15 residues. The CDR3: CASKSAGGSYNEQFF. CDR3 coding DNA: TGTGCCAGCAAATCAGCGGGAGGGTCCTACAATGAGCAGTTCTTC.

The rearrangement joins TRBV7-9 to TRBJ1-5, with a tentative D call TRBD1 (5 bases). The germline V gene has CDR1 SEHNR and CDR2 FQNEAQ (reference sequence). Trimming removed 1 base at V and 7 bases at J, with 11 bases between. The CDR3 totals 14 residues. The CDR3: CASSLGGVRQPQHF. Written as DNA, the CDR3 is TGTGCCAGCAGCTTAGGGGGGGTACGCCAGCCCCAGCATTTT.

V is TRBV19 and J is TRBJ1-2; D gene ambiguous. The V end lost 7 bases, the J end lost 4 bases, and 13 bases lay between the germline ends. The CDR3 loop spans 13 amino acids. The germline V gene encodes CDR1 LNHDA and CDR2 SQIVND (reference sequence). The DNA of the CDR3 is TGTGCCAGTATGTCCAACCCCGGCTATGGCTACACCTTC. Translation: CASMSNPGYGYTF. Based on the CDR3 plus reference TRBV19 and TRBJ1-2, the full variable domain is DGGITQSPKYLFRKEGQNVTLSCEQNLNHDAMYWYRQDPGQGLRLIYYSQIVNDFQKGDIAEGYSVSREKKESFPLTVTSAQKNPTAFYLCASMSNPGYGYTFGSGTRLTVV.

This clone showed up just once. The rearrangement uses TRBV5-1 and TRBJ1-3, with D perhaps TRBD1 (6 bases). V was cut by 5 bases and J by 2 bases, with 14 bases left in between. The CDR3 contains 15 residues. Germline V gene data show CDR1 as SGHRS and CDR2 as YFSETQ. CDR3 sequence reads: CASRKLTGTGNTIYF. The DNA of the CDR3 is TGCGCCAGCAGAAAATTAACAGGGACTGGAAACACCATATATTTT.

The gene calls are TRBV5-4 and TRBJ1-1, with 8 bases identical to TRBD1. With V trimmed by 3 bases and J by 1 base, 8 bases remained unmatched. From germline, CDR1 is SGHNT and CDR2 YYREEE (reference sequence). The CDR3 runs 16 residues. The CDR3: CASSYNQGARNTEAFF. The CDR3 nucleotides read TGTGCCAGCAGCTACAACCAGGGGGCGCGGAACACTGAAGCTTTCTTT.

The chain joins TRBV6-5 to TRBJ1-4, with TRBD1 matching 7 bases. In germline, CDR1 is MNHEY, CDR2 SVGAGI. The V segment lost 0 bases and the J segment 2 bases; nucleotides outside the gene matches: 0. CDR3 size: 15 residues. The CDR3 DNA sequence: TGTGCCAGCAGTTACTCGGGACAGACTAATGAAAAACTGTTTTTT. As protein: CASSYSGQTNEKLFF.

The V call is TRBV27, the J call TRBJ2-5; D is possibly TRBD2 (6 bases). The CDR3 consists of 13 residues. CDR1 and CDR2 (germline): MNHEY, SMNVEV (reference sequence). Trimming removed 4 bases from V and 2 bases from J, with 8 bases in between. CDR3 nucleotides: TGTGCCAGCAGTTCAGGGACTCAAGAGACCCAGTACTTC. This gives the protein CASSSGTQETQYF.

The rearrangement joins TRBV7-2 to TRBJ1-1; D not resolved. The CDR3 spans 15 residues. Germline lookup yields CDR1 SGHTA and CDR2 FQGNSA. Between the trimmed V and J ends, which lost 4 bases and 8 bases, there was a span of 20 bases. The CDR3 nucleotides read TGTGCCAGCAGCTCCCAAGAACGCGGAGGTCCGGAAGCTTTCTTT. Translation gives CASSSQERGGPEAFF.

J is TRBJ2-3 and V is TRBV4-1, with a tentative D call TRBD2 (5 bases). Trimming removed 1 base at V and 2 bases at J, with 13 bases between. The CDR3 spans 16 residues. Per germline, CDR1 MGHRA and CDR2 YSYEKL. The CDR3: CASSQVSGIYTDTQYF. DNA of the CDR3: TGCGCCAGCAGCCAAGTTTCGGGAATATACACAGATACGCAGTATTTT.

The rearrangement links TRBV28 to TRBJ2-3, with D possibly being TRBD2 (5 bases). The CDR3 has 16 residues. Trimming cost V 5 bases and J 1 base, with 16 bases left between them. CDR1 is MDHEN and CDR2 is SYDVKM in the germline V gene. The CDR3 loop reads CASSPPFGSGTDTQYF. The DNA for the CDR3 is TGTGCCAGCAGTCCCCCCTTCGGTAGCGGCACAGATACGCAGTATTTT.

The CDR3 region is CASSLVRRTSGTAYEQYF. In nucleotides, the CDR3 is TGTGCCAGCAGCTTAGTTCGCCGAACTAGCGGGACTGCCTACGAGCAGTACTTC. V usage is TRBV7-2 and J usage is TRBJ2-7, with 10 bases matching TRBD2. Germline values: CDR1 SGHTA, CDR2 FQGNSA. The ends lost 1 base at V and 2 bases at J; junction bases unmatched: 11. CDR3 length: 18 amino acids.

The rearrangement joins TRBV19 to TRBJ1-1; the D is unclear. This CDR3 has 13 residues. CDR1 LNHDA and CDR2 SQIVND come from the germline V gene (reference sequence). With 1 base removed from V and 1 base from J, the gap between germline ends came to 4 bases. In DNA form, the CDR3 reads TGTGCCAGTAGTATAGGCAGGAACACTGAAGCTTTCTTT. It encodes CASSIGRNTEAFF.